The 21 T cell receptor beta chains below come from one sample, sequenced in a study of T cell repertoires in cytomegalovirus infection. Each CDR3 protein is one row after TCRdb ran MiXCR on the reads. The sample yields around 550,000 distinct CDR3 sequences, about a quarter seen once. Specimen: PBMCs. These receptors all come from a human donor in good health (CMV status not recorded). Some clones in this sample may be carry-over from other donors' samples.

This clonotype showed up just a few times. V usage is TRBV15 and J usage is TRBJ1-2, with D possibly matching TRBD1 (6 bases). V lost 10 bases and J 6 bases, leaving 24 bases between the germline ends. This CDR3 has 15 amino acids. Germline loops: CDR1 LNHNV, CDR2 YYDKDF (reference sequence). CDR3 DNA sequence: TGTGCCATTCCGCTCTCCCTACAGGGATTTGATGGCTACACCTTC. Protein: CAIPLSLQGFDGYTF. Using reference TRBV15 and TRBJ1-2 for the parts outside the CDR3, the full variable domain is DAMVIQNPRYQVTQFGKPVTLSCSQTLNHNVMYWYQQKSSQAPKLLFHYYDKDFNNEADTPDNFQSRRPNTSFCFLDIRSPGLGDTAMYLCAIPLSLQGFDGYTFGSGTRLTVV.

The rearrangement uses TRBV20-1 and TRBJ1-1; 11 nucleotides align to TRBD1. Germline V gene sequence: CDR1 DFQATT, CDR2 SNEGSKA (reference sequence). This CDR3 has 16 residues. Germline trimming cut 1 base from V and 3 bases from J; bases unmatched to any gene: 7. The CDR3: CSARGGQGGRDTEAFF. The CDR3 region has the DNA TGCAGTGCTAGAGGGGGACAGGGGGGCCGTGACACTGAAGCTTTCTTT.

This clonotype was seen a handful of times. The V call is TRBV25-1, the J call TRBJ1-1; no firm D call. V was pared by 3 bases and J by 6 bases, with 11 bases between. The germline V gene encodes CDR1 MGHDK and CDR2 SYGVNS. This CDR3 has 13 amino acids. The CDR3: CASSEGGFPEAFF. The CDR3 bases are TGTGCCAGCAGTGAGGGTGGGTTCCCTGAAGCTTTCTTT.

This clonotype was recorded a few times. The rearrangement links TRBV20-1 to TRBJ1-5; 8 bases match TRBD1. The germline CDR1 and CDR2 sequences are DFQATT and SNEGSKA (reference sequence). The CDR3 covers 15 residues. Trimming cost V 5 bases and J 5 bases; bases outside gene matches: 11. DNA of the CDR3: TGCAGTGCTGGACGGACAGGGTGGGGGCATCAGCCCCAGCATTTT. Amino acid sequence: CSAGRTGWGHQPQHF.

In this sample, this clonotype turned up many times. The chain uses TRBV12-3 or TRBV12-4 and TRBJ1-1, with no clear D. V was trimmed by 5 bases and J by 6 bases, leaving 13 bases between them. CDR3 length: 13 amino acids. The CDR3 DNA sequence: TGTGCCAGCAGTCTCACTTGGTGGGCTGAAGCTTTCTTT. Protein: CASSLTWWAEAFF.

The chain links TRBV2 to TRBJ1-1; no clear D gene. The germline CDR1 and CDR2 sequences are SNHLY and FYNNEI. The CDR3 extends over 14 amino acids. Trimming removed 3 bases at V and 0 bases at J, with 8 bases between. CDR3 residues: CASSDSQMNTEAFF. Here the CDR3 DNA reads TGTGCCAGCAGTGATTCACAGATGAACACTGAAGCTTTCTTT.

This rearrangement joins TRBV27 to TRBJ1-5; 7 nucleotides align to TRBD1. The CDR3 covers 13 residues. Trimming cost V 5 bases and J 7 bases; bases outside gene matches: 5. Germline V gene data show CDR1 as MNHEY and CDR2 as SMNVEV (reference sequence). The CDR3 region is CASSPGGRQPQHF. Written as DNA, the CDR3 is TGTGCCAGCAGTCCAGGGGGTCGGCAGCCCCAGCATTTT.

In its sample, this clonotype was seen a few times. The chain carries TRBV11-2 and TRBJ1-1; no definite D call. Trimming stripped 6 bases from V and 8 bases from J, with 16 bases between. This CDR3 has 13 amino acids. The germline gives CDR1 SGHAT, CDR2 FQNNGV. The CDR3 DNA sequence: TGTGCCAGCAGTCCCGCAGGTATCGAAGAAGCTTTCTTT. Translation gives CASSPAGIEEAFF.

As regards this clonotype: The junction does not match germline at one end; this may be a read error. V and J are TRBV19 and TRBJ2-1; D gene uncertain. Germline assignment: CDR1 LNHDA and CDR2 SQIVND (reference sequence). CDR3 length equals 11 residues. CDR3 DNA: TGTGCCAGTAGTTTATACAATGAGCAGATCTTC. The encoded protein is CASSLYNEQIF.

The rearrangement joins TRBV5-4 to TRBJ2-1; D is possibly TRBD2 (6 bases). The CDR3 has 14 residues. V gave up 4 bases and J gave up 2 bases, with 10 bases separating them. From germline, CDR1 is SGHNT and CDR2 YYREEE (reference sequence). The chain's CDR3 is CASSPWGAYNEQFF. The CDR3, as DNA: TGTGCCAGCAGCCCCTGGGGGGCCTACAATGAGCAGTTCTTC.

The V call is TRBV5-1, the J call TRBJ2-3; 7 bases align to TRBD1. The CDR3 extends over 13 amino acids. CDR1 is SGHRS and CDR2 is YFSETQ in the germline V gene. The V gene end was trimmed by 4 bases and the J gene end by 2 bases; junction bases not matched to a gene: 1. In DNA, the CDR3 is TGCGCCAGCAGCGACAGGGACACAGATACGCAGTATTTT. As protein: CASSDRDTDTQYF.

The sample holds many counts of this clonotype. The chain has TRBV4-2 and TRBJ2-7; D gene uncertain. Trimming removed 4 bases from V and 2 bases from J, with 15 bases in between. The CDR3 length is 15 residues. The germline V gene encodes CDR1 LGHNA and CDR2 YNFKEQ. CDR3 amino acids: CASSLQFDAPYEQYF. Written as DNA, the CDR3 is TGTGCCAGCAGCCTGCAATTTGACGCCCCCTACGAGCAGTACTTC.

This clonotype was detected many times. CDR3 DNA: TGTGCCAGCCGCGCGGGCACTGAAGCTTTCTTT. This translates into CASRAGTEAFF. J is TRBJ1-1 and V is TRBV12-3 or TRBV12-4, with D hard to call. The CDR3 loop spans 11 amino acids. Trimming stripped 8 bases from V and 4 bases from J, with 8 bases between.

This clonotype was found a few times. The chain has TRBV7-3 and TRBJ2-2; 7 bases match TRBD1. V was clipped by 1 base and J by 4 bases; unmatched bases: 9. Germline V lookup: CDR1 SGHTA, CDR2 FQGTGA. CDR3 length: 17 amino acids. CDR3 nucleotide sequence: TGTGCCAGCAGCTTAATCGCCCGACAGGGTATCACCGGGGAGCTGTTTTTT. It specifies CASSLIARQGITGELFF.

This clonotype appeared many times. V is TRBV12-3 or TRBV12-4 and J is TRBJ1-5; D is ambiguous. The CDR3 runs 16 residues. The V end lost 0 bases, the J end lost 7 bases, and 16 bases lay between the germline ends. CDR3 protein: CASSLALGSLGQPQHF. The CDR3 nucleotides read TGTGCCAGCAGTTTAGCGCTTGGGTCTTTGGGGCAGCCCCAGCATTTT.

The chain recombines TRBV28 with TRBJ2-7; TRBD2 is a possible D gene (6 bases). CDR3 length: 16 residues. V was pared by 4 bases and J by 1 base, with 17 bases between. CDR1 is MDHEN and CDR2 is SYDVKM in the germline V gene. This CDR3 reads CASSSPTSPGSYEQYV. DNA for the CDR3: TGTGCCAGCAGTTCCCCAACTAGCCCGGGGTCCTACGAGCAGTACGTC.

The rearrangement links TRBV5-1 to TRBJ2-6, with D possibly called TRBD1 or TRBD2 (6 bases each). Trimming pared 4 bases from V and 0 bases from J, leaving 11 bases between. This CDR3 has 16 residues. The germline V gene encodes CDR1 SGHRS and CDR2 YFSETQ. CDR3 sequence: CASSRGTTSGANVLTF. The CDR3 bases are TGCGCCAGCAGCCGGGGGACAACCTCTGGGGCCAACGTCCTGACTTTC. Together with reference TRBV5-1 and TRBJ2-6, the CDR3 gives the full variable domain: KAGVTQTPRYLIKTRGQQVTLSCSPISGHRSVSWYQQTPGQGLQFLFEYFSETQRNKGNFPGRFSGRQFSNSRSEMNVSTLELGDSALYLCASSRGTTSGANVLTFGAGSRLTVL.

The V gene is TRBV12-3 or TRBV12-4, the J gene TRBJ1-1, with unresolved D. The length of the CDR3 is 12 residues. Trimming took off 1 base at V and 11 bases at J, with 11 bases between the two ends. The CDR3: CASSLGELKAFF. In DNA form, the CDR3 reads TGTGCCAGCAGTTTAGGGGAGCTTAAGGCTTTCTTT.

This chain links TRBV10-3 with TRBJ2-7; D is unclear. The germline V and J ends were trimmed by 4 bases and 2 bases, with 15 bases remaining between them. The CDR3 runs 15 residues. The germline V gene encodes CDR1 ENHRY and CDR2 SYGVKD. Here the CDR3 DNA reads TGTGCCATCAGTGGCAGCAGCTCAGGTGCCTACGAGCAGTACTTC. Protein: CAISGSSSGAYEQYF.

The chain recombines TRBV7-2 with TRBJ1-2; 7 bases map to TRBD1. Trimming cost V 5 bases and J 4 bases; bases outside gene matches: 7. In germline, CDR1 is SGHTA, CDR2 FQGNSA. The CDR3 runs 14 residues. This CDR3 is CASSGPGQLYGYTF. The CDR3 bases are TGTGCCAGCAGCGGACCGGGACAGCTCTATGGCTACACCTTC.

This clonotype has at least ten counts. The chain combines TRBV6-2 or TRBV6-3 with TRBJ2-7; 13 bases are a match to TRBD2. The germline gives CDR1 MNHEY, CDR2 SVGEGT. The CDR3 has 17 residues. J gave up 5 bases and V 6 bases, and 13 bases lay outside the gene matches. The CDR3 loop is CASRTRSGLAGFDEQYF. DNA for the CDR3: TGTGCCAGCAGGACCCGTTCGGGACTAGCGGGATTCGACGAGCAGTACTTC.